The entry that follows covers one TCR beta chain sequence. Its antigen is still unknown. This specimen comes from a study of T cells in Graves' hyperthyroidism and ophthalmopathy. From 8.5 to 10 ml of fresh peripheral blood, PBMCs were isolated. The CDR3 is 13 amino acids. The germline V gene encodes CDR1 MDHEN and CDR2 SYDVKM. V lost 2 bases and J 8 bases, leaving 12 bases between the germline ends. Notes on the study in general: A model built on 13 V-J features separated ophthalmopathy from stable hyperthyroidism. The blood repertoire included most of the expanded thyroid clonotypes above 0.001.

There were TCR beta CDR3 regions amplified from RNA transcripts. An initial round of RT-PCR targeting the TCR CDR3 relied on the HTBI primer set. TCRdb recomputed calls from the multiplex PCR reads with MiXCR, one row per CDR3 protein. This repertoire shows roughly 500,000 distinct CDR3 sequences, roughly 16% found once; its top ten account for 25% to 30%. The rearrangement links TRBV28 to TRBJ1-2; TRBD1 is a possible D gene (5 bases). This clonotype was obtained from a woman between 25 and 40 years old with Graves' ophthalmopathy. The sequenced sample was blood. CDR3 in amino acids: CASSLGTGVGYTF. The CDR3, as DNA: TGTGCCAGCAGTTTAGGGACTGGGGTAGGCTACACCTTC.